This T cell receptor beta chain originates from a study of cytomegalovirus exposure and HLA in healthy donors. Whole-study results and caveats: Reportedly, diagnosis of cytomegalovirus status by the classifier showed high specificity and sensitivity. Common viral pathogens seemed to be connected with several of the most significant clusters, according to a later analysis. Apart from CMV serostatus, no immune exposure information was available.

Healthy individuals who donated bone marrow served as the donors. The PCR made use of 60 Vbeta and 13 Jbeta primers. Assay: immunoSEQ multiplex PCR; the TCRdb copy retains only in-frame clones and omits some. The table has roughly 180,000 clones, 78% seen once. A remark on this clone: Its specificity is not known.

The sequence derives from a female donor in good health and CMV-seronegative. The specimen was PBMCs.

CDR3 protein: CASSLAGGTGVIDRQFF. CDR3 sequence (DNA): TGTGCCAGCAGCTTGGCAGGGGGGACAGGGGTGATTGATAGGCAGTTCTTC. The chain uses TRBV5-4 and TRBJ2-1; 10 bases fit TRBD1. The CDR3 covers 17 residues. Germline values: CDR1 SGHNT, CDR2 YYREEE (reference sequence). The V segment lost 0 bases and the J segment 12 bases; nucleotides outside the gene matches: 15.